This is a list of T cell receptor beta chains from one sample in a study of T cells in Graves' hyperthyroidism and ophthalmopathy. TCRdb re-derived calls from the multiplex PCR reads in MiXCR, one entry per CDR3 protein. The sample holds a few hundred thousand distinct CDR3 sequences; about half are singletons and the top ten take about 7.8%. The sequencing sample was made of peripheral blood or thyroid tissue (not recorded which). These receptors came from a woman aged 18-29 years with Graves' hyperthyroidism. The CDR3 runs from the conserved cysteine through the conserved F or W. The D gene is left open where the match is weak. Where a row states a size, it is once, few, many or the class of an expanded clone; other rows omit it.

CDR3nt	CDR3aa	j_gene	abundance	len	d_gene	v_gene
TGCGCCAGCAGGATGGGGGGCGGGAGCGACAACTCCTACGAGCAGTACTTC	CASRMGGGSDNSYEQYF	TRBJ2-7	NA	17	NA	TRBV5-1
TGCGCCAGCAGCCAAGGGGAGCTGTTTTTT	CASSQGELFF	TRBJ2-2	many	10	NA	TRBV5-1
TGTGCCAGCAGTAGCGGGAGGACAGATACGCAGTACTTC	CASSSGRTDTQYF	TRBJ2-7	NA	13	TRBD2	TRBV2
TGCAGCGTAACGGGGGACTATGGCTACACCTTC	CSVTGDYGYTF	TRBJ1-2	NA	11	NA	TRBV29-1
TGTGCCAGCGGGACTAGCGGAGGGACCGGGGAGCTGTTTTTT	CASGTSGGTGELFF	TRBJ2-2	many	14	TRBD2	TRBV2
TGTGCCAGCAGCCCTGGGACAGGGGAAGGAGACACTGAAGCTTTCTTT	CASSPGTGEGDTEAFF	TRBJ1-1	once	16	TRBD1	TRBV7-9
TGTGTCAGCAGCTTAAGGTCTAGCGGGAGTCCCTACGAGCAGTACTTC	CVSSLRSSGSPYEQYF	TRBJ2-7	NA	16	TRBD2	TRBV7-8
TGTGCCAGTAGTAGCAGCTTCGGCAGGGGACGATCTGGGGCCAACGTCCTGACTTTC	CASSSSFGRGRSGANVLTF	TRBJ2-6	many	19	NA	TRBV19
TGTGCCAGCGGCCCGACGGGATACGAGCAGTACTTC	CASGPTGYEQYF	TRBJ2-7	NA	12	NA	TRBV7-9
TGTGCCACCAGTGAGCAGAAGCGGGAGGGGGCCAACGTCCTGACTTTC	CATSEQKREGANVLTF	TRBJ2-6	NA	16	TRBD2	TRBV24-1
TGTGCCAGCAGCTTAGCAGGGGACTTAGGCAATCAGCCCCAGCATTTT	CASSLAGDLGNQPQHF	TRBJ1-5	few	16	NA	TRBV7-9
TGCAGTGCGAGCTCTAGCGCGATCAACAATGAGCAGTTCTTC	CSASSSAINNEQFF	TRBJ2-1	NA	14	NA	TRBV20-1
TGCAGCGTTGTTTACGGGGGCTATGGCTACACCTTC	CSVVYGGYGYTF	TRBJ1-2	NA	12	NA	TRBV29-1
TGCAGTGCTAGAGATGCAGGCGGGAGAGGCGAGACCCAGTACTTC	CSARDAGGRGETQYF	TRBJ2-5	NA	15	TRBD2	TRBV20-1
TGTGCCAGCAGCTCCCAGCGGAACACCGGGGAGCTGTTTTTT	CASSSQRNTGELFF	TRBJ2-2	many	14	NA	TRBV7-3
TGTGCCAGCAAAGCGGGAGGAGAGGACGAGCAGTACTTC	CASKAGGEDEQYF	TRBJ2-7	many	13	TRBD2	TRBV10-3
TGTGCCAGCAGCCACGTCCGGGACAGAGGCTTCTTC	CASSHVRDRGFF	TRBJ2-7	NA	12	TRBD1	TRBV12-3/TRBV12-4
TGTGCCAGCAGCGTAGATAGCGGCTACGAGCAGTACTTC	CASSVDSGYEQYF	TRBJ2-7	NA	13	NA	TRBV7-9
TGTGCCAGTTTACCGACAGGGGAAGGGGAGACCCAGTACTTC	CASLPTGEGETQYF	TRBJ2-5	NA	14	TRBD1	TRBV7-9
TGTGCCACCAGCAGAGATGCGGGAGATTATGCTGATACGCAGTATTTT	CATSRDAGDYADTQYF	TRBJ2-3	NA	16	TRBD2	TRBV15
TGTGCCTGGAGTATGACAGGGGGGTACACTGAAGCTTTCTTT	CAWSMTGGYTEAFF	TRBJ1-1	few	14	TRBD1	TRBV30
TGTGCCAGCAGCTTTACAGATCCCGGGGACGAGCAGTACTTC	CASSFTDPGDEQYF	TRBJ2-7	few	14	NA	TRBV12-3/TRBV12-4
TGTGCCAGCAGTGAACGGACGTCCGCCTACGAGCAGTACTTC	CASSERTSAYEQYF	TRBJ2-7	many	14	NA	TRBV25-1
TGTGCCAGCAGCCGGGGGGAGGCTAGTCGATACGAGCATTTT	CASSRGEASRYEHF	TRBJ1-5	NA	14	NA	TRBV7-9
TGCAGTGCTAGAGTTACCCCTGAAGCTTTCTTT	CSARVTPEAFF	TRBJ1-1	many	11	NA	TRBV20-1
TGTGCCAGCAGTTACAGACAGGCTGAAAAACTGTTTTTT	CASSYRQAEKLFF	TRBJ1-4	many	13	NA	TRBV6-5
TGTGCCAGCAGTGCCGACCGGGACGATAGGAAAGGGGTTCGGACTGAAGCTTTCTTT	CASSADRDDRKGVRTEAFF	TRBJ1-1	NA	19	NA	TRBV6-1
TGTGCCAGCAGTTACCCGGGAGGGGAGGACTCACCCCTCCACTTT	CASSYPGGEDSPLHF	TRBJ1-6	NA	15	NA	TRBV6-6
TGTGCCAGCAGTGCTGAGGGACAGCTAAATCAGCCCCAGCATTTT	CASSAEGQLNQPQHF	TRBJ1-5	many	15	TRBD1	TRBV12-3/TRBV12-4
TGTGCCACCTTAGCGGGAGAATACAATGAGCAGTTCTTC	CATLAGEYNEQFF	TRBJ2-1	NA	13	TRBD2	TRBV6-5
TGTGCCAGCAAGACTAGTTGGGGAGGAACTGAAGCTTTCTTT	CASKTSWGGTEAFF	TRBJ1-1	NA	14	NA	TRBV7-2
TGTGCCAGCAGCTCACTGGGACTAGCGGTGTACCAAGAGACCCAGTACTTC	CASSSLGLAVYQETQYF	TRBJ2-5	NA	17	TRBD2	TRBV7-6
TGCAGCGGGCAGGGACTAGCGGGAGGAGGAGAGACCCAGTACTTC	CSGQGLAGGGETQYF	TRBJ2-5	NA	15	TRBD2	TRBV29-1
TGCGCCAGCAGCCAAGATGGGACAGGAGACTCGGCTTTCTTT	CASSQDGTGDSAFF	TRBJ1-1	few	14	TRBD1	TRBV4-1
TGTGCCATCACACAGACCGGGATAAAAAGTGGCGAGCAGTACTTC	CAITQTGIKSGEQYF	TRBJ2-7	many	15	NA	TRBV10-3
TGTGCCGGCAGTATGCCGGGACTAGCGGGAGTGGTGGGAGAGACCCAGTACTTC	CAGSMPGLAGVVGETQYF	TRBJ2-5	once	18	TRBD2	TRBV12-3/TRBV12-4
TGCGCCAGCAGCTTGTGGGGACAGGATGTTAACGAGCAGTACTTC	CASSLWGQDVNEQYF	TRBJ2-7	many	15	TRBD1	TRBV5-1
TGCAGCGTTTGGACGGTTAACACTGAAGCTTTCTTT	CSVWTVNTEAFF	TRBJ1-1	NA	12	NA	TRBV29-1
TGCAGTGCCACCGGGACAGACAATCAGCCCCAGCATTTT	CSATGTDNQPQHF	TRBJ1-5	many	13	TRBD1	TRBV20-1
TGTGCCAGCAGCTTATCGGTAACAGGTGGTACGCAGTATTTT	CASSLSVTGGTQYF	TRBJ2-3	few	14	NA	TRBV7-3
TGTGCCAGCAGTGGTTACGGGGGGGCTGGAAACACCTTC	CASSGYGGAGNTF	TRBJ1-2	NA	13	NA	TRBV2
TGTGCCAGCACCCCTCAGGGCGGGACAGAGACCCAGTACTTC	CASTPQGGTETQYF	TRBJ2-5	few	14	NA	TRBV6-5
TGTGCCAGCAGCCCTCAAGGGGCGACCACTGAAGCTTTC	CASSPQGATTEAF	TRBJ2-6	NA	13	NA	TRBV7-9
TGTGCCAGCAGTAAACAGGGGCTATACGAGCAGTACTTC	CASSKQGLYEQYF	TRBJ2-7	NA	13	TRBD1	TRBV27
TGTGCCGTAGTACCGACGGGAGCCTACGAGCAGTACTTC	CAVVPTGAYEQYF	TRBJ2-7	many	13	NA	TRBV27
TGTGCCAGCAGCTTGGTAGGGACAGATGAAACCTACGAGCAGTACTTC	CASSLVGTDETYEQYF	TRBJ2-7	NA	16	TRBD1	TRBV7-9
TGTGCCATCAGGCCAGGGGAAGGGACTGAAGCTTTCTTT	CAIRPGEGTEAFF	TRBJ1-1	many	13	NA	TRBV10-3
TGTGCCAGCAGTATCCGGGACAGCGCAGATACGCAGTACTTC	CASSIRDSADTQYF	TRBJ2-5	once	14	TRBD1	TRBV12-3/TRBV12-4
TGTGCCAGCAGCTTAACCCCCGGGACTAGCGGGAAGAGCTTC	CASSLTPGTSGKSF	TRBJ2-7	few	14	TRBD2	TRBV7-3
TGCAGTGCTGAGCGACTAGCGGGAGGGTACACCTTC	CSAERLAGGYTF	TRBJ1-2	NA	12	NA	TRBV20-1